This TCR beta chain originates from a study of cytomegalovirus exposure and HLA in healthy donors. General observations from the study: There were some public TCRs occurring in many donors, but most TCR sequences were rare. In vitro checks showed that a few CMV-associated chains really do target CMV antigens. For most TCR beta V segments, an earlier analysis put the productive rate at about 90% or about 30% of the time.

13 Jbeta primers and 60 Vbeta primers were used for the PCR. The repertoire was sequenced with immunoSEQ multiplex PCR; TCRdb's copy has only in-frame clones and lacks some. Of about 100,000 clones in the sample, 60% to 80% were seen once. A note on this clone: The antigen is undetermined.

The sample consisted of PBMCs. This clonotype originated in a man between 45 and 60 years old in good health and CMV-seropositive.

The CDR3, as DNA: TGTGCCATCAGTGAGTCGAGTGGAGGGTCCCAGCCCCAGCATTTT. Amino acids: CAISESSGGSQPQHF. The chain is built from TRBV10-3 and TRBJ1-5; no clear D gene. Germline V gene data show CDR1 as ENHRY and CDR2 as SYGVKD. Trimming removed 0 bases at V and 7 bases at J, with 13 bases between. CDR3 size: 15 residues.